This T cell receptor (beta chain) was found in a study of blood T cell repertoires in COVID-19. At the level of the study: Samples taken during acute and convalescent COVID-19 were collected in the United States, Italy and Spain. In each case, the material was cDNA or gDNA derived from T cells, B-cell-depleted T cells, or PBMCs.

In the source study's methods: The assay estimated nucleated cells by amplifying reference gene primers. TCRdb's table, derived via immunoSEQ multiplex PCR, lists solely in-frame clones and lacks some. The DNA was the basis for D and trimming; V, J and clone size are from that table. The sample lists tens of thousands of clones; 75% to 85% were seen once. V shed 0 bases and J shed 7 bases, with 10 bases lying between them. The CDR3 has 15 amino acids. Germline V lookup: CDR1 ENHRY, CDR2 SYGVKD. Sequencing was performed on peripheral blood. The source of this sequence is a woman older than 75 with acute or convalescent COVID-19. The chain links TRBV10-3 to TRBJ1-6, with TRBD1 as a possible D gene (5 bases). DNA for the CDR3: TGTGCCATCAGTGAGTCAACCGGGGGGAATTCACCCCTCCACTTT. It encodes CAISESTGGNSPLHF.